This TCR beta chain was documented in a study of T cells in Graves' hyperthyroidism and ophthalmopathy. Study-wide context: Before treatment of any kind, peripheral blood was taken at initial diagnosis.

In germline, CDR1 is DFQATT, CDR2 SNEGSKA (reference sequence). The CDR3 has 12 residues. The patients, who ranged from 18 to 65 in age, presented with newly diagnosed hyperthyroidism lasting under 2 months. Orbital computed tomography and thyroid ultrasound, together with serum TRAb and thyroxine and clinical symptoms, were used for diagnoses. Researchers took RNA transcripts and amplified the TCR beta CDR3 regions from them. HTBI primers were used for first-round RT-PCR of the TCR CDR3. TCRdb itself ran the multiplex PCR reads through MiXCR, one entry per CDR3 protein. The sample contains hundreds of thousands of distinct CDR3 sequences, roughly 13% of which appear only once.

Sequences were obtained from blood. This sequence was found in a woman in her late teens or twenties with Graves' hyperthyroidism. The chain links TRBV20-1 to TRBJ2-5, with 8 nucleotides matching TRBD1. The CDR3 protein is CSCGTGKETQYF. In DNA, the CDR3 is TGCAGCTGCGGGACAGGAAAAGAGACCCAGTACTTC.